These 27 T cell receptor beta chains came from one sample sequenced in a study of cytomegalovirus exposure and HLA in healthy donors. The PCR contained 60 Vbeta and 13 Jbeta primers. Generated by immunoSEQ multiplex PCR, the TCRdb table keeps only in-frame clones and is missing some. This sample contains about 60,000 clones. Sequenced material: PBMCs. Receptor source: a boy aged 5-17 years in good health and CMV-seronegative.

The chain recombines TRBV7-3 with TRBJ2-7; 8 bases align to TRBD1. The V and J ends lost 5 bases and 6 bases, in that order; junction bases with no gene match: 9. The V gene's germline CDR1 is SGHTA and CDR2 FQGTGA. The length of the CDR3 is 14 residues. The CDR3, as DNA: TGTGCCAGCAGCCTAGACAGGGGTAACGGCGAGCAGTACTTC. Protein product: CASSLDRGNGEQYF. The full variable domain, its missing parts supplied by reference TRBV7-3 and TRBJ2-7, is GAGVSQTPSNKVTEKGKYVELRCDPISGHTALYWYRQSLGQGPEFLIYFQGTGAADDSGLPNDRFFAVRPEGSVSTLKIQRTERGDSAVYLCASSLDRGNGEQYFGPGTRLTVT.

V gene TRBV19 combines with J gene TRBJ2-5; tentatively, D is TRBD2 (6 bases). Trimming removed 1 base from V and 5 bases from J, with 14 bases in between. The V gene's germline CDR1 is LNHDA and CDR2 SQIVND (reference sequence). The CDR3 consists of 15 residues. The CDR3: CASSIGQGRGETQYF. For the CDR3, the DNA is TGTGCCAGTAGTATAGGGCAGGGCCGGGGGGAGACCCAGTACTTC.

The genes are TRBV11-2 and TRBJ2-3; D possibly corresponds to TRBD2 (7 bases). CDR1 is SGHAT, CDR2 FQNNGV, per germline. The CDR3 extends over 17 amino acids. V lost 1 base and J 0 bases, leaving 14 bases between the germline ends. CDR3 nucleotides: TGTGCCAGCAGCTTAGTATCTACGGGGGGCAGCACAGATACGCAGTATTTT. This encodes CASSLVSTGGSTDTQYF.

This rearrangement joins TRBV27 to TRBJ2-7; 7 nucleotides match TRBD2. The CDR3 length is 17 residues. Germline lookup yields CDR1 MNHEY and CDR2 SMNVEV (reference sequence). Trimming cost V 1 base and J 0 bases; bases outside gene matches: 9. CDR3 in amino acids: CASSLFSEGGSSYEQYF. The CDR3, as DNA: TGTGCCAGCAGTTTATTTTCGGAGGGCGGGAGCTCCTACGAGCAGTACTTC.

V is TRBV19 and J is TRBJ2-1; D ambiguous. The ends were cut back, 9 bases at V and 2 bases at J, with 5 bases in the middle. The CDR3 has 11 amino acids. Per germline, CDR1 LNHDA and CDR2 SQIVND (reference sequence). The CDR3 protein is CASQAYNEQFF. CDR3 DNA: TGTGCCAGCCAGGCCTACAATGAGCAGTTCTTC.

This rearrangement joins TRBV7-9 to TRBJ2-3; 7 nucleotides match TRBD2. The CDR3 length is 14 residues. The V gene end was trimmed by 8 bases and the J gene end by 4 bases; junction bases not matched to a gene: 9. Looked up from germline, CDR1 is SEHNR and CDR2 is FQNEAQ (reference sequence). CDR3 coding DNA: TGTGCCAGCCTTTGGCGGGAGTCACCAGATACGCAGTATTTT. This sequence encodes CASLWRESPDTQYF.

CDR3 in amino acids: CASSVGSGSNQPQHF. The CDR3 bases are TGTGCCAGCAGCGTAGGGTCGGGTAGCAATCAGCCCCAGCATTTT. The rearrangement links TRBV9 to TRBJ1-5; D unclear. Trimming cost V 0 bases and J 0 bases, with 7 bases left between them. The CDR3 loop spans 15 amino acids. CDR1 SGDLS and CDR2 YYNGEE come from the germline V gene.

The chain is built from TRBV19 and TRBJ2-3; D is unclear. The CDR3 spans 14 residues. Between the trimmed V and J ends, which lost 3 bases and 0 bases, there was a span of 7 bases. Germline values: CDR1 LNHDA, CDR2 SQIVND (reference sequence). CDR3 loop: CASSIRTSTDTQYF. The CDR3 nucleotides read TGTGCCAGTAGTATTCGAACTAGCACAGATACGCAGTATTTT.

V usage is TRBV5-5 and J usage is TRBJ1-5; D gene uncertain. The germline gives CDR1 SGHKS, CDR2 YYEKEE (reference sequence). The CDR3 is 15 amino acids. Trimming shortened V by 2 bases and J by 0 bases, and 9 bases separated the two germline ends. The CDR3 sequence is CASSFWPHSNQPQHF. The CDR3 DNA follows: TGTGCCAGCAGCTTCTGGCCTCATAGCAATCAGCCCCAGCATTTT.

CDR3 coding DNA: TGCGCCAGCAGCCAAACTAGCGGGAGCCCCGGGTTTGAGCAGTTCTTC. Protein sequence: CASSQTSGSPGFEQFF. This sequence joins TRBV4-3 and TRBJ2-1; 11 bases agree with TRBD2. Germline V gives CDR1 LGHNA, CDR2 YSLEER. V shed 2 bases and J 9 bases; nucleotides not matched to a gene: 9. This CDR3 is 16 amino acids long.

The chain has TRBV14 and TRBJ2-7, with TRBD1 identical over 7 bases. In germline, CDR1 is SGHDN, CDR2 FVKESK. The CDR3 has 15 amino acids. With V trimmed by 4 bases and J by 0 bases, 6 bases remained unmatched. The CDR3: CASSRSGTVSYEQYF. The DNA of the CDR3 is TGTGCCAGCAGCCGTTCCGGGACAGTCTCCTACGAGCAGTACTTC.

This chain uses TRBV15 with TRBJ2-2; 11 bases are shared with TRBD1. The CDR3 extends over 16 amino acids. Losses at the gene ends were 5 bases for V and 5 bases for J; bases not matched to a gene: 7. CDR1 is LNHNV, CDR2 YYDKDF, per germline (reference sequence). The DNA of the CDR3 is TGTGCCACCAGCGGACGGGACAGGGGGAATACCGGGGAGCTGTTTTTT. Protein: CATSGRDRGNTGELFF.

The chain employs TRBV12-1 and TRBJ1-2. TRBV12-1 is a listed pseudogene. The CDR3 sequence is 17 residues long. The CDR3 nucleotides are TGTGCCAGCAGCGGATGGACCAAGGCACGAGGGAGAGATGGCTACACCTTC. Translated, it gives CASSGWTKARGRDGYTF.

The chain uses TRBV9 and TRBJ2-3, with unresolved D. Trimming cost V 0 bases and J 8 bases, with 7 bases left between them. This CDR3 has 12 residues. From germline, CDR1 is SGDLS and CDR2 YYNGEE. CDR3 in DNA: TGTGCCAGCAGCGTAGAGGAGACTACGCAGTATTTT. Its translation: CASSVEETTQYF.

The chain recombines TRBV19 with TRBJ1-1; D is perhaps TRBD1 (6 bases). CDR1 is LNHDA, CDR2 SQIVND, per germline (reference sequence). V was pared by 5 bases and J by 3 bases, with 13 bases between. This CDR3 is built from 14 residues. DNA for the CDR3: TGTGCCAGTAGTGTACAGGGCGCGGACACTGAAGCTTTCTTT. Translating gives CASSVQGADTEAFF.

This chain connects TRBV27 to TRBJ2-4, with 7 bases that match TRBD1. The CDR3 length is 13 residues. Per germline, CDR1 MNHEY and CDR2 SMNVEV (reference sequence). Trimming took 6 bases from V and 8 from J; bases not matched to a gene: 7. The CDR3 DNA sequence: TGTGCCAGCAGGCGACAGGGATCGGACATTCAGTACTTC. It specifies CASRRQGSDIQYF.

The J gene is TRBJ1-2, the V gene TRBV2; the D is unclear. CDR3 size: 12 residues. CDR1 SNHLY and CDR2 FYNNEI come from the germline V gene. V lost 2 bases, J lost 7 bases, and 8 bases lay in between. CDR3: CASSEQAVGYTF. For the CDR3, the DNA is TGTGCCAGCAGTGAACAGGCAGTTGGCTACACCTTC.

The CDR3 bases are TGTGCCAGCAGCGTAAAAACTAGCGGGGGCTACGAGCAGTACTTC. Translating it yields CASSVKTSGGYEQYF. J is TRBJ2-7 and V is TRBV5-4; 11 positions match TRBD2. Germline V CDR1 and CDR2: SGHNT, YYREEE (reference sequence). V lost 4 bases, J lost 3 bases, and 6 bases stayed unmatched. The CDR3 has 15 amino acids.

V usage is TRBV6-5 and J usage is TRBJ1-1, with D perhaps TRBD1 (5 bases). CDR1 MNHEY and CDR2 SVGAGI come from the germline V gene. V lost 0 bases to trimming and J lost 3 bases, with 11 bases between them. This CDR3 has 15 residues. The CDR3 nucleotides are TGTGCCAGCAGTTACTCGATTCGGGGGGACACTGAAGCTTTCTTT. The encoded protein is CASSYSIRGDTEAFF.

The J gene is TRBJ2-1, the V gene TRBV7-9, with D maybe TRBD1 (6 bases). The CDR3 spans 13 residues. Trimming stripped 6 bases from V and 5 bases from J, with 11 bases between. Germline CDR1 is SEHNR and CDR2 is FQNEAQ (reference sequence). The CDR3 coding sequence is TGTGCCAGCAGGGGTTCAGGGGACAATGAGCAGTTCTTC. It is translated as CASRGSGDNEQFF.

The chain is built from TRBV11-2 and TRBJ2-3, with D unresolved. The CDR3 consists of 16 residues. The V end was cut by 7 bases, the J end by 2 bases, with 19 bases between. CDR1 is SGHAT and CDR2 is FQNNGV in the germline V gene. The CDR3 is CASTFPRNTLTDTQYF. As DNA, the CDR3 is TGTGCCAGCACCTTCCCCAGGAACACACTCACAGATACGCAGTATTTT.

The J gene is TRBJ2-7, the V gene TRBV7-2, with 11 bases matching TRBD1. CDR1 SGHTA and CDR2 FQGNSA come from the germline V gene. CDR3 length: 17 amino acids. V was pared by 2 bases and J by 5 bases, with 11 bases of the junction left unmatched. The CDR3 reads CASSLTPGTGGFNEQYF. The CDR3 region has the DNA TGTGCCAGCAGCTTAACACCCGGGACAGGGGGATTCAACGAGCAGTACTTC.

The chain links TRBV28 to TRBJ1-3; D is perhaps TRBD1 (5 bases). Trimming pared 5 bases from V and 3 bases from J, leaving 11 bases between. Per germline, CDR1 MDHEN and CDR2 SYDVKM. There are 14 residues in the CDR3. The CDR3 DNA is TGTGCCAGCAGTATGGGGGGGTATGGAAACACCATATATTTT. This encodes CASSMGGYGNTIYF. Based on the CDR3 plus reference TRBV28 and TRBJ1-3, the full variable domain is DVKVTQSSRYLVKRTGEKVFLECVQDMDHENMFWYRQDPGLGLRLIYFSYDVKMKEKGDIPEGYSVSREKKERFSLILESASTNQTSMYLCASSMGGYGNTIYFGEGSWLTVV.

The chain couples TRBV18 to TRBJ2-3; TRBD2 matches at 9 bases. The CDR3 covers 17 residues. Germline loops: CDR1 KGHSH, CDR2 LQKENI. V lost 0 bases to trimming and J lost 6 bases; unmatched junction nucleotides: 10. The CDR3 here is CASSPPRRLAGRDTQYF. In nucleotides, the CDR3 is TGTGCCAGCTCACCACCGAGGCGGCTAGCGGGACGTGATACGCAGTATTTT.

This rearrangement joins TRBV11-3 to TRBJ2-2, with TRBD1 identical over 9 bases. J gave up 7 bases and V 4 bases, and 4 bases lay outside the gene matches. Germline lookup yields CDR1 SGHNT and CDR2 YENEEA. CDR3 size: 14 residues. The CDR3 spells CASSWTGEVGELFF. The CDR3 DNA reads as TGTGCCAGCAGCTGGACAGGGGAGGTCGGGGAGCTGTTTTTT.

The chain is built from TRBV27 and TRBJ2-1; no clear D. The CDR3 totals 15 residues. The V end lost 2 bases, the J end lost 10 bases, and 18 bases lay between the germline ends. Per germline, CDR1 MNHEY and CDR2 SMNVEV (reference sequence). In DNA form, the CDR3 reads TGTGCCAGCAGTTTAAAATCGGTGGGCCAACGAGAGCAGTTCTTC. Translating it yields CASSLKSVGQREQFF.

The chain carries TRBV7-9 and TRBJ1-6; weak D call: TRBD1 (5 bases). CDR1 and CDR2 (germline): SEHNR, FQNEAQ (reference sequence). The CDR3 runs 12 residues. Trimming stripped 2 bases from V and 10 bases from J, with 6 bases between. The CDR3 sequence is CASSLKGSPLHF. The DNA for the CDR3 is TGTGCCAGCAGCTTAAAGGGGTCACCCCTCCACTTT. Full variable domain (rest looked up from reference TRBV7-9 and TRBJ1-6): DTGVSQNPRHKITKRGQNVTFRCDPISEHNRLYWYRQTLGQGPEFLTYFQNEAQLEKSRLLSDRFSAERPKGSFSTLEIQRTEQGDSAMYLCASSLKGSPLHFGNGTRLTVT.